This T cell receptor beta chain appears in the sequencing data of a study of blood T cell repertoires in COVID-19. Trimming cost V 7 bases and J 3 bases, with 16 bases left between them. Germline CDR1 reads MNHEY; CDR2 reads SVGAGI. The CDR3 is 14 amino acids. In the authors' methods: Estimation of nucleated cell counts was performed using reference gene primer amplification. Some clones are missing from TCRdb's copy, which holds only in-frame ones; the method was immunoSEQ multiplex PCR. The V and J calls and clone size were taken over from that table, and D and trimming were inferred from the DNA. The sample includes hundreds of thousands of clones, about 80% seen only once; the top ten take roughly 9.6%.

The J gene is TRBJ2-7, the V gene TRBV6-5; tentatively, D is TRBD2 (6 bases). The sequence was collected from a woman of 80 years or more with acute or convalescent COVID-19. The sequenced material came from peripheral blood. CDR3 in DNA: TGTGCCAGCATCACGCTCGGGACTTACTACGAGCAGTACTTC. Amino acid sequence: CASITLGTYYEQYF.